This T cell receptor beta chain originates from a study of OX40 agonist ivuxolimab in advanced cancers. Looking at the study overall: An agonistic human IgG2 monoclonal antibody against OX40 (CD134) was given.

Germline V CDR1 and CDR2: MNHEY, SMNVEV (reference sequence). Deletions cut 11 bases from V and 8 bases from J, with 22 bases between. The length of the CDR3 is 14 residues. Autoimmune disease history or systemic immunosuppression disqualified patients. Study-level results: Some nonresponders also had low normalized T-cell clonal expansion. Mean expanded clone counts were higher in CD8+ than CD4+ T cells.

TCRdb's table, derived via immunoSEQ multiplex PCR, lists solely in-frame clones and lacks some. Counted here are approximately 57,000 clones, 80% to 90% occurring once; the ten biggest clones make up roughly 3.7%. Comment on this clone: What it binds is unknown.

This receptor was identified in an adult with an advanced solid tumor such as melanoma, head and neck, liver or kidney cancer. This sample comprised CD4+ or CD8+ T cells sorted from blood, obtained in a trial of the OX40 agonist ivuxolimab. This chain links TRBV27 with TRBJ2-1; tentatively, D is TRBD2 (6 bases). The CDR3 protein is CAGNFGGPSDEQFF. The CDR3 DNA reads TGTGCCGGGAACTTCGGAGGGCCCTCCGATGAGCAGTTCTTC.